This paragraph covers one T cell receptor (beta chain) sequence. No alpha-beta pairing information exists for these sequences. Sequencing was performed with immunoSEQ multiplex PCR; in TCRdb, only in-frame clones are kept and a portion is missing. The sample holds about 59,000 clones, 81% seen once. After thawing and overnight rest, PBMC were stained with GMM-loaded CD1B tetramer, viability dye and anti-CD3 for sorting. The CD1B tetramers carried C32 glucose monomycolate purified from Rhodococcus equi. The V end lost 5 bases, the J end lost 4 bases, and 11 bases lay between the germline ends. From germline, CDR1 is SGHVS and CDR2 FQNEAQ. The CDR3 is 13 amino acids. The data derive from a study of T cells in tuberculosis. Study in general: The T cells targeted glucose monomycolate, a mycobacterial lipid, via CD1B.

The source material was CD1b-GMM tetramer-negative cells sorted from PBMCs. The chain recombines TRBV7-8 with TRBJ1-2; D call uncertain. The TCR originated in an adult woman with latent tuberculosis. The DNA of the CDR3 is TGTGCCAGCAGCGATCGGGTACTCTATGGCTACACCTTC. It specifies CASSDRVLYGYTF.